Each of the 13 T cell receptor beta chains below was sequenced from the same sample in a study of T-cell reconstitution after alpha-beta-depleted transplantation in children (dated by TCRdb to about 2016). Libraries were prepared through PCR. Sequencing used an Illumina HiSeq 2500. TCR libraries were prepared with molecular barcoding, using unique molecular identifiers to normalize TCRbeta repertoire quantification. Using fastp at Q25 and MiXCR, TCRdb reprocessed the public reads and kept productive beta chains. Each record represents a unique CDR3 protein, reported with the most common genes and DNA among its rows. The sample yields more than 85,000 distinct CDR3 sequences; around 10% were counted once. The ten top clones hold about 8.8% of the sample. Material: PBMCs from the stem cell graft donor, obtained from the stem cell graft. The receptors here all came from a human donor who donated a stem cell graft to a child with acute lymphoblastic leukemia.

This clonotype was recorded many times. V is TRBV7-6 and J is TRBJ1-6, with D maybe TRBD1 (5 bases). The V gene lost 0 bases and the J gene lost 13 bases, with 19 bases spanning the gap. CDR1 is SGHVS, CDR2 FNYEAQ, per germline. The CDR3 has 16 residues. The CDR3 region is CASSLAESGGGSPLHF. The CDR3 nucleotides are TGTGCCAGCAGCTTAGCGGAGTCGGGGGGGGGTTCGCCCCTCCACTTT.

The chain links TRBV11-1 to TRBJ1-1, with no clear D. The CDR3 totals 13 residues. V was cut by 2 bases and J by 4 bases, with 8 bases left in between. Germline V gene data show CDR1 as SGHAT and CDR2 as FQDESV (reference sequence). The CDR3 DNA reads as TGTGCCAGCAGCTTAAAGGTGGGCACTGAAGCTTTCTTT. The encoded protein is CASSLKVGTEAFF.

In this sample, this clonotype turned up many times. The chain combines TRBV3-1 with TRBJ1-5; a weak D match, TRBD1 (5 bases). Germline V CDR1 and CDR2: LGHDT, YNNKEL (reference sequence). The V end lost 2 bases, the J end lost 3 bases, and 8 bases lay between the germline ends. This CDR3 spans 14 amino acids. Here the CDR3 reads CASSQSGANQPQHF. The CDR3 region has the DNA TGTGCCAGCAGCCAATCCGGGGCCAATCAGCCCCAGCATTTT. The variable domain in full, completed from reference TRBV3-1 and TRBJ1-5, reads DTAVSQTPKYLVTQMGNDKSIKCEQNLGHDTMYWYKQDSKKFLKIMFSYNNKELIINETVPNRFSPKSPDKAHLNLHINSLELGDSAVYFCASSQSGANQPQHFGDGTRLSIL.

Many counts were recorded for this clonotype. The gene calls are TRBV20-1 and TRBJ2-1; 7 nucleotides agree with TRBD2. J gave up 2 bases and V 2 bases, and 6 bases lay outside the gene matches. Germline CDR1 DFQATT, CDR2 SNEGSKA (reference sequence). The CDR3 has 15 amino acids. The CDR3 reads CSARTEAGTYNEQFF. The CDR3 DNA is TGCAGTGCTAGAACCGAAGCGGGGACCTACAATGAGCAGTTCTTC.

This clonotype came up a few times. This CDR3 is CASSSIGETQYF. DNA for the CDR3: TGTGCCAGCAGCTCGATTGGAGAGACCCAGTACTTC. The chain recombines TRBV7-9 with TRBJ2-5; no firm D call. CDR1 and CDR2 from the germline V gene are SEHNR and FQNEAQ (reference sequence). This CDR3 spans 12 amino acids. V lost 4 bases, J lost 4 bases, and 7 bases lay in between.

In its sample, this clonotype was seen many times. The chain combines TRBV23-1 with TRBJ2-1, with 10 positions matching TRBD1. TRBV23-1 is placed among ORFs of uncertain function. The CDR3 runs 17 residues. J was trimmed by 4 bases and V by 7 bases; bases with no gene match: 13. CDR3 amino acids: CASINLSRQGAYNEQFF. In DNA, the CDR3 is TGCGCCAGCATAAATCTGTCGAGACAGGGGGCGTACAATGAGCAGTTCTTC.

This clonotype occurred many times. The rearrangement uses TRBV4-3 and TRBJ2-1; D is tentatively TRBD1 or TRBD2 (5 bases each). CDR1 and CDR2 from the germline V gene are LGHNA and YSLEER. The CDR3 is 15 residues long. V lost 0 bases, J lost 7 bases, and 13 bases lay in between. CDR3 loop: CASSQDWDHYNEQFF. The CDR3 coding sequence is TGCGCCAGCAGCCAAGATTGGGACCACTATAATGAGCAGTTCTTC.

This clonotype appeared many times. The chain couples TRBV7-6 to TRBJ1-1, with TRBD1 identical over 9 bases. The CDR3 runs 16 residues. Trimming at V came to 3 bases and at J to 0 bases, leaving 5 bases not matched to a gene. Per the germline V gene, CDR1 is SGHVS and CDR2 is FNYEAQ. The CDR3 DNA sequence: TGTGCCAGCAGCTTGGGACAGGGTACCTTGAACACTGAAGCTTTCTTT. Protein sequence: CASSLGQGTLNTEAFF.

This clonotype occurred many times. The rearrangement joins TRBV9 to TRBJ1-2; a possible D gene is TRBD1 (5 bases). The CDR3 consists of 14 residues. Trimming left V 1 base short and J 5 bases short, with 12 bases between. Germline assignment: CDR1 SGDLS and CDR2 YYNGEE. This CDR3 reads CASSVRGGTYGYTF. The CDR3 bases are TGTGCCAGCAGCGTAAGGGGAGGAACGTATGGCTACACCTTC.

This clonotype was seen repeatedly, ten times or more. CDR3 in amino acids: CASMDPSLTNQPQHF. In DNA, the CDR3 is TGTGCCAGCATGGACCCTTCACTTACCAATCAGCCCCAGCATTTT. V gene TRBV6-1 combines with J gene TRBJ1-5; D is ambiguous. The CDR3 has 15 residues. Trimming cost V 7 bases and J 3 bases, with 16 bases left between them. The germline V gene encodes CDR1 MNHNS and CDR2 SASEGT.

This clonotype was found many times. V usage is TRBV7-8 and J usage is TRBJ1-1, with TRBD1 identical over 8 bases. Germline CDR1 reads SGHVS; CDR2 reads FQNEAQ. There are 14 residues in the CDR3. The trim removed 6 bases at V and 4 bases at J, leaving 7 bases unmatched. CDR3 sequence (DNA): TGTGCCAGCAGTACAGGGGGGGCGACCACTGAAGCTTTCTTT. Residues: CASSTGGATTEAFF.

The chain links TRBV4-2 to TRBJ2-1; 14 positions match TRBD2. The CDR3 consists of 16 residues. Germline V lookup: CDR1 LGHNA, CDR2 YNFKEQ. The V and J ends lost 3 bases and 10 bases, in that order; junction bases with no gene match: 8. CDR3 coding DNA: TGTGCCAGCAGCCAGGCCGGGACTAGCGGGAGAGAGGAGCAGTTCTTC. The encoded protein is CASSQAGTSGREEQFF.

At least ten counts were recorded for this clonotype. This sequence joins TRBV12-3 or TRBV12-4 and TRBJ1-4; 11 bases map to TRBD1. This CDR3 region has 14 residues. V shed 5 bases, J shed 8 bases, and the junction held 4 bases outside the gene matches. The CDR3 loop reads CASSPWTGGEKLFF. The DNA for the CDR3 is TGTGCCAGCAGTCCTTGGACAGGGGGCGAAAAACTGTTTTTT.